This TCR beta chain was observed in a study of siplizumab effects on memory and regulatory T cells. J gave up 5 bases and V 7 bases, and 4 bases lay outside the gene matches. Germline lookup yields CDR1 MNHEY and CDR2 SVGAGI. The CDR3 covers 12 residues. Study results and caveats: The mapping of alloreactive clones to unstimulated subsets covered only a minor fraction of them.

The table came from immunoSEQ multiplex PCR; TCRdb's copy has only in-frame clones and leaves some out. The sample holds 100,000 or so clones, 93% seen once. With respect to this clone: Its antigen is not known.

Sequencing used non-Treg CD4+ T cells sorted from blood. This receptor was taken from a human donor in good health. The chain uses TRBV6-5 and TRBJ1-2; 7 bases fit TRBD1. CDR3 sequence reads: CASKPQGYGYTF. The CDR3 coding sequence is TGTGCCAGCAAACCACAGGGGTATGGCTACACCTTC.